This TCR beta chain was sequenced during a study of beta chain features in type 1 diabetes. General observations from the study: Among all four CD4+ subsets, Type 1 diabetes patients had TCRB CDR3s that were moderately but significantly shorter.

A remark on this clone: Its target is not known.

Sorting with CD45RO/CCR7/CD25/CD127/CD95/CD27 yielded naive, central memory, regulatory and stem-like memory CD4+ cells. The ends lost 4 bases at V and 3 bases at J; junction bases unmatched: 7. This CDR3 has 15 residues. Germline V gives CDR1 SGDLS, CDR2 YYNGEE. Since all of the isolated RNA was reverse transcribed, expressed TCRB transcripts were what got sequenced. Assay used: immunoSEQ multiplex PCR; TCRdb lists only in-frame clones, some missing. The sample contains under 400,000 clones, about 20% of which appear only once. The chain uses TRBV9 and TRBJ2-5; the match to TRBD1 covers 9 bases. The clonotype was recovered from a woman aged 18 to 35 in good health. Material for sequencing was naive CD4+ T cells from blood. The CDR3 sequence: CASSFRQGGEETQYF. CDR3 DNA: TGTGCCAGCAGCTTCCGACAGGGGGGAGAAGAGACCCAGTACTTC.